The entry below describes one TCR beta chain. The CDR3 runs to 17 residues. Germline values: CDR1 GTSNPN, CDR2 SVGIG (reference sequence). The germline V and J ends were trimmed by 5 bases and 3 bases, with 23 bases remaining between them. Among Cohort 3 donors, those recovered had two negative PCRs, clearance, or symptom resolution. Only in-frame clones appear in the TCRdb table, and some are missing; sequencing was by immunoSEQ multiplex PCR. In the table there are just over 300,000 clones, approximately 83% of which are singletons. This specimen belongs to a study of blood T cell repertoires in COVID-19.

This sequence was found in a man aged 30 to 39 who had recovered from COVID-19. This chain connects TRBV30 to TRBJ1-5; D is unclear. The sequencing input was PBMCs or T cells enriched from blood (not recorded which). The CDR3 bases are TGTGCCTGGTCAAAAGCAACCTCCGGGTCCTACAATCAGCCCCAGCATTTT. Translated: CAWSKATSGSYNQPQHF.